This T cell receptor (beta chain) was documented in a study of blood T cell repertoires in COVID-19. The wider study: Collection of acute and convalescent COVID-19 samples took place in the United States, Italy and Spain.

Participant age was roughly 18 to 89 years, and participants resided in fewer than 30 US areas. Sequenced by immunoSEQ multiplex PCR; TCRdb stores in-frame clones only, minus some. The profile shows approximately 260,000 clones, around 87% of them singletons. The CDR3 consists of 14 residues. Trimming shortened V by 6 bases and J by 7 bases, and 16 bases separated the two germline ends. Germline V gives CDR1 PRHDT, CDR2 FYEKMQ (reference sequence). The source material was PBMCs or T cells enriched from blood (not recorded which). The sequence derives from a woman aged 25 to 39 with acute COVID-19. The chain combines TRBV13 with TRBJ1-5; TRBD1 is a possible D gene (5 bases). In nucleotides, the CDR3 is TGTGCCAGCAGTCAGGGCACATTGGGCCAGCCCCAGCATTTT. Residues: CASSQGTLGQPQHF.